These 7 T cell receptor beta chains share one sample of origin, sequenced in a study of response to subunit inactivated influenza vaccine. One entry per CDR3 protein results from TCRdb running MiXCR on the RT-PCR reads. The table has more than 700,000 distinct CDR3 sequences, around 20% seen once. The sequenced sample was PBMCs from blood, obtained more than 4 days after vaccination. These TCRs come from a man over 45 who received an inactivated influenza vaccine.

The rearrangement joins TRBV28 to TRBJ2-2, with D hard to call. The CDR3 has 14 amino acids. V gave up 3 bases and J gave up 6 bases, with 11 bases separating them. The germline V gene has CDR1 MDHEN and CDR2 SYDVKM. For the CDR3, the DNA is TGTGCCAGCAGTTTTCCCCCCGGGTCCGGGGAGCTGTTTTTT. Translating gives CASSFPPGSGELFF. Variable domain in full (rest from reference TRBV28 and TRBJ2-2): DVKVTQSSRYLVKRTGEKVFLECVQDMDHENMFWYRQDPGLGLRLIYFSYDVKMKEKGDIPEGYSVSREKKERFSLILESASTNQTSMYLCASSFPPGSGELFFGEGSRLTVL.

The rearrangement joins TRBV5-1 to TRBJ1-2; TRBD1 matches 8 bases. Trimming cost V 0 bases and J 8 bases; bases outside gene matches: 12. The CDR3 runs to 16 residues. Germline V gene sequence: CDR1 SGHRS, CDR2 YFSETQ. The CDR3 DNA reads as TGCGCCAGCAGCTTGGAGAGACCGGGGACAGGAGCAGGCTACACCTTC. It codes for CASSLERPGTGAGYTF. Full variable domain (outside the CDR3, taken from reference TRBV5-1 and TRBJ1-2): KAGVTQTPRYLIKTRGQQVTLSCSPISGHRSVSWYQQTPGQGLQFLFEYFSETQRNKGNFPGRFSGRQFSNSRSEMNVSTLELGDSALYLCASSLERPGTGAGYTFGSGTRLTVV.

This chain joins TRBV24-1 and TRBJ2-6; 9 bases are a match to TRBD1. The junction had 4 bases not matched to a gene; V was cut back by 5 bases and J by 0 bases. CDR1 and CDR2 from the germline V gene are KGHDR and SFDVKD. The CDR3 runs to 17 residues. This chain's CDR3 is CATSAGTGSSGANVLTF. As DNA, the CDR3 is TGTGCCACCAGTGCCGGGACAGGGTCCTCTGGGGCCAACGTCCTGACTTTC.

The chain combines TRBV4-1 with TRBJ2-1; possibly TRBD1 for D (5 bases). Trimming shortened V by 4 bases and J by 3 bases, and 13 bases separated the two germline ends. Germline CDR1 and CDR2: MGHRA and YSYEKL. This CDR3 contains 15 residues. Written as DNA, the CDR3 is TGCGCCAGCAGCCTGAACCCCCAGGGCTACAATGAGCAGTTCTTC. Amino acids: CASSLNPQGYNEQFF.

This clonotype was seen more than once but under ten times. This chain joins TRBV7-3 and TRBJ2-3; D gene unclear. In germline, CDR1 is SGHTA, CDR2 FQGTGA. V shed 4 bases and J shed 6 bases, with 14 bases lying between them. This CDR3 is built from 14 residues. The CDR3 bases are TGTGCCAGCAGCTCGGGCTCACTGAGGGATACGCAGTATTTT. Amino acid sequence: CASSSGSLRDTQYF.

This clonotype turned up a few times. J is TRBJ2-3 and V is TRBV5-6, with 8 bases fitting TRBD2. The CDR3 covers 14 residues. The germline CDR1 and CDR2 sequences are SGHDT and YYEEEE. The V segment lost 3 bases and the J segment 5 bases; nucleotides outside the gene matches: 5. The CDR3 loop is CASSSGLAVDTQYF. The DNA for the CDR3 is TGTGCCAGCAGCTCCGGACTAGCTGTAGATACGCAGTATTTT.

This chain links TRBV11-1 with TRBJ2-7; 8 nucleotides align to TRBD1. The V gene's germline CDR1 is SGHAT and CDR2 FQDESV (reference sequence). Trimming took 2 bases from V and 4 from J; bases not matched to a gene: 4. CDR3 length: 14 residues. DNA for the CDR3: TGTGCCAGCAGCTTACAGGGGGCAATGTACGAGCAGTACTTC. It encodes CASSLQGAMYEQYF.